This T cell receptor beta chain was documented in a study of sequential checkpoint blockade in melanoma. Study at large: Randomization was 1:1 between first-line nivolumab→ipilimumab and ipilimumab→nivolumab. After both sequences, patients received maintenance nivolumab.

General study findings and limits: Rising tumor T-cell fraction and clonality meant about 30 times likelier benefit.

TCRdb keeps only in-frame clones here, not all; method: immunoSEQ multiplex PCR. The sample yields 10,000 to 15,000 clones, 21% seen once. Concerning this clone itself: Its matching antigen is unknown.

Treatment here: randomized to nivolumab then ipilimumab (arm A) or the reverse (arm B). DNA-damaging chemotherapy had not been given to any patient beforehand. Germline CDR1 is MNHGY and CDR2 is SAAAGT. V shed 6 bases and J shed 5 bases, with 10 bases lying between them. The CDR3 has 13 residues. The rearrangement uses TRBV6-8 and TRBJ1-4; D uncertain. The source was tumor tissue (inferred from file names), collected from a patient given nivolumab and ipilimumab in sequence. The TCR sequence derives from a human donor with melanoma. CDR3 sequence: CASSRRVNEKLFF. CDR3 coding DNA: TGTGCCAGCAGCCGGCGGGTGAATGAAAAACTGTTTTTT.